This record covers a single T cell receptor beta chain. The data originate from a study of blood T cell repertoires in COVID-19. Study-level background: Some COVID-19 samples were acute and others convalescent; all came from the United States, Italy and Spain. Sources were T cells, B-cell-depleted T cells, or PBMCs; the material itself was cDNA or gDNA.

As processed by the authors: Nucleated cell number was recorded as an estimate derived from reference gene primer amplification. The assay was immunoSEQ multiplex PCR, and TCRdb's table has in-frame clones only and misses some. The DNA gave D and trimming, while V, J and clone size come from that table. The sample consists of approximately 94,000 clones, over 80% of them appearing once. The sequence was obtained from a woman aged 45-65 years in a cohort sampled during active COVID-19. The sequenced material came from peripheral blood.

CDR3 DNA: TGCAGTGCTAGTGACAGTGTCTATAATTCACCCCTCCACTTT. Translating it yields CSASDSVYNSPLHF. The chain employs TRBV20-1 and TRBJ1-6; a possible D gene is TRBD1 (5 bases). The CDR3 has 14 residues. V was pared by 3 bases and J by 3 bases, with 9 bases between. The germline V gene has CDR1 DFQATT and CDR2 SNEGSKA (reference sequence).